This T cell receptor beta chain was retrieved from a study of blood T cell repertoires in COVID-19 (dated by TCRdb to about 2020). Broadly, across the study: The collaborator samples originated in the United States, Italy and Spain and spanned the acute and convalescent phases of COVID-19. The material from the prospective study consisted of cDNA or gDNA derived from T cells, B-cell-depleted T cells, or PBMCs. The dataset comprised deeply sampled blood TCRbeta repertoires from subjects exposed to, actively infected with, or recovered from COVID-19. The repertoires were released in a freely available public database meant as a resource for research on the immune response to SARS-CoV-2. Samples were obtained from the ongoing ImmuneRACE study (first 160 participants) and from over 1,000 subjects provided by 6 global collaborators. Nearly every sample came with metadata listing a de-identified subject ID, COVID-19 status, age in years and sex. Where available, HLA class I and class II types were taken from metadata supplied by the sample provider and were not determined by assay-based typing.

Paper-wide results and their limitations: Clinical and demographic metadata were provided uncurated, with the amount varying by source and participant.

Participants in the prospective study were enrolled through a virtual design, were aged roughly 18 to 100 years, and lived in approximately 25 United States geographic areas. Cohort assignment in the prospective study relied on participant-reported clinical history from a screening survey and a study questionnaire. For ImmuneRACE Cohort 3, a participant was defined as recovered based on two consecutive negative NP/OP PCR tests, clearance by a healthcare professional, or resolution of symptoms. In the prospective study, mobile phlebotomists collected whole blood, serum and a nasopharyngeal or oropharyngeal swab from each participant. Additional blood draws and questionnaires over an approximately 2-month period could optionally be provided by prospective study participants. Prospective study blood samples were shipped either frozen or at room temperature before DNA extraction. Including the terminal cysteine and phenylalanine, the CDR3 comprises 12 residues. The only DNA kept is the CDR3, 36 bases in frame from the first base. The germline V gene sets CDR1 to MGHDK and CDR2 to SYGVNS. V trim: 6 bases; J trim: 8 bases; unmatched bases: 5.

For this clone: Its antigen is still unknown. No per-base quality is available; no much larger clone lies one base away.

TCRbeta CDR3 regions were amplified from genomic DNA by means of the immunoSEQ Assay, a bias-controlled multiplex PCR. On the authors' methods: Within the assay, amplification of reference gene primers was used to estimate how many nucleated cells each sample contained. To quantify the absolute abundance of each unique TCRbeta CDR3 rearrangement, sequence reads were collapsed and filtered. For each sample, productive Simpson clonality was calculated as the square root of Simpson's diversity index across productive rearrangements. TCRdb holds this immuneACCESS table with in-frame rearrangements only. Some clones are missing; in checked studies, unresolved V genes explain under half, and the rest has no known cause. Clone size and the V and J calls come from that table; the DNA yielded D and trimming. The sample table records about 300,000 clones; 87% of these occur just once. The biggest ten clones account for about 6% of the sample.

The material sequenced was PBMCs or T cells enriched from blood (not recorded which). Rearrangement joined TRBV25-1 to TRBJ1-2, and 8 bases in between align with TRBD1. This TCR was sampled from a woman in her thirties who had recovered from COVID-19. The DNA sequence is as follows: TGTGCCAGCAGCGACAGGGGTGACGGCTACACCTTC. Its coded protein is CASSDRGDGYTF.